These 31 T cell receptor beta chains originate from one sample sequenced in a study of patients and donors after allogeneic stem cell transplantation (dated by TCRdb to about 2020). Library preparation employed RT-PCR. The sequencing machine was a NextSeq 550. Starting from the raw public reads, TCRdb applied fastp trimming at Q25, assembled clones with MiXCR and retained in-frame beta chains. Rows are unified per CDR3 protein, each entry keeping the most common DNA and genes. The sample yields more than 75,000 distinct CDR3 sequences; 4% to 5% were counted once. 2% to 3% of the sample belongs to the ten largest clones. The sequenced material came from blood, either unsorted or a sorted T cell fraction (not recorded which). The source of these receptors is a human donor who was either an allogeneic HSCT recipient or a stem cell or donor lymphocyte infusion donor (not recorded which). It is not recorded whose cells these are; they may come from a transplant donor.

This clonotype occurred many times. The chain couples TRBV10-3 to TRBJ1-6, with D possibly being TRBD1 (5 bases). CDR3 length: 16 amino acids. The germline gives CDR1 ENHRY, CDR2 SYGVKD. V lost 2 bases to trimming and J lost 5 bases, with 13 bases between them. Written as DNA, the CDR3 is TGTGCCATCAGTGAGGGGCAGGGCCGGAATAATTCACCCCTCCACTTT. Protein product: CAISEGQGRNNSPLHF.

This clonotype was seen many times. The rearrangement uses TRBV5-1 and TRBJ2-1; TRBD2 matches at 9 bases. V lost 0 bases, J lost 8 bases, and 9 bases stayed unmatched. CDR1 and CDR2 from the germline V gene are SGHRS and YFSETQ. The CDR3 is 16 residues long. This CDR3 reads CASSLGSRREGDEQFF. CDR3 DNA: TGCGCCAGCAGCTTGGGTTCTCGGCGGGAGGGGGATGAGCAGTTCTTC.

This clonotype was recorded a few times. The V gene is TRBV20-1, the J gene TRBJ1-2; D is ambiguous. The CDR3 loop spans 14 amino acids. Per germline, CDR1 DFQATT and CDR2 SNEGSKA (reference sequence). V shed 4 bases and J shed 3 bases, with 15 bases lying between them. This chain's CDR3 is CSAKRPTQDYGYTF. CDR3 coding DNA: TGCAGTGCTAAGAGACCCACGCAAGACTATGGCTACACCTTC.

This chain uses TRBV29-1 with TRBJ2-5; unclear D gene. This CDR3 spans 12 amino acids. Trimming pared 6 bases from V and 2 bases from J, leaving 10 bases between. CDR1 SQVTM and CDR2 ANQGSEA come from the germline V gene. DNA of the CDR3: TGCAGCGTAAAACGGCCTCAAGAGACCCAGTACTTC. It translates to CSVKRPQETQYF.

This rearrangement joins TRBV27 to TRBJ1-4; 9 bases map to TRBD1. V shed 7 bases, J shed 7 bases, and the junction held 7 bases outside the gene matches. The CDR3 has 14 residues. Germline V lookup: CDR1 MNHEY, CDR2 SMNVEV (reference sequence). The CDR3 sequence is CASKGQGRGEKLFF. The CDR3 nucleotides read TGTGCCAGCAAGGGACAGGGACGAGGTGAAAAACTGTTTTTT. Full variable domain (remainder filled in from reference TRBV27 and TRBJ1-4): EAQVTQNPRYLITVTGKKLTVTCSQNMNHEYMSWYRQDPGLGLRQIYYSMNVEVTDKGDVPEGYKVSRKEKRNFPLILESPSPNQTSLYFCASKGQGRGEKLFFGSGTQLSVL.

This clonotype was detected only a few times. One junction end does not reproduce the germline sequence, and a read error may be involved. The J gene is TRBJ2-3, the V gene TRBV14; TRBD2 agrees at 9 bases. The CDR3 length is 16 residues. Looked up from germline, CDR1 is SGHDN and CDR2 is FVKESK. CDR3 bases: TGTGCCAGCAGCCAAGATTTAGCGGGAGCCACAGATATGCAGTATTTT. Protein: CASSQDLAGATDMQYF.

In its sample, this clonotype was seen many times. The rearrangement joins TRBV24-1 to TRBJ2-7; maybe TRBD2 (6 bases). Germline loops: CDR1 KGHDR, CDR2 SFDVKD. V was clipped by 3 bases and J by 7 bases, with 15 bases between them. CDR3 length: 14 amino acids. The CDR3 nucleotides read TGTGCCACCAGTGATGGGGCGGGGTCTGGGGAGCAGTACTTC. Its translation is CATSDGAGSGEQYF.

There are many counts of this clonotype. The J gene is TRBJ1-3, the V gene TRBV5-1, with D possibly matching TRBD1 (6 bases). The V end lost 4 bases, the J end lost 6 bases, and 23 bases lay between the germline ends. Germline V gene sequence: CDR1 SGHRS, CDR2 YFSETQ. The CDR3 covers 17 residues. The CDR3 sequence is CASSPPPGGEPANTIYF. The CDR3 DNA reads as TGCGCCAGCAGCCCGCCTCCGGGGGGCGAACCTGCAAACACCATATATTTT.

This clonotype is medium-sized (0.01 to 0.1%) by share. The chain joins TRBV12-3 or TRBV12-4 to TRBJ1-1, with a tentative D call TRBD1 (6 bases). The CDR3 has 13 amino acids. V dropped 7 bases and J dropped 11 bases, with 20 bases sitting between them. In DNA form, the CDR3 reads TGTGCCAGCACCCGAGACAGGATTCTATGGGCTTTCTTT. Its protein is CASTRDRILWAFF.

This clonotype came up many times. The V gene is TRBV11-3, the J gene TRBJ2-1, with 7 positions matching TRBD2. V dropped 1 base and J dropped 3; count of bases not matched to a gene: 3. CDR3 size: 15 residues. Germline lookup yields CDR1 SGHNT and CDR2 YENEEA. The CDR3: CASSLGGGNYNEQFF. CDR3 nucleotide sequence: TGTGCCAGCAGCTTAGGCGGGGGAAACTACAATGAGCAGTTCTTC. Variable domain in full (rest from reference TRBV11-3 and TRBJ2-1): EAGVVQSPRYKIIEKKQPVAFWCNPISGHNTLYWYLQNLGQGPELLIRYENEEAVDDSQLPKDRFSAERLKGVDSTLKIQPAELGDSAVYLCASSLGGGNYNEQFFGPGTRLTVL.

This clonotype was seen at least ten times. V gene TRBV7-3 combines with J gene TRBJ2-3; tentatively, D is TRBD1 (6 bases). The ends were cut back, 2 bases at V and 7 bases at J, with 16 bases in the middle. The CDR3 contains 15 residues. Germline-derived CDR1 and CDR2 are SGHTA and FQGTGA. In nucleotides, the CDR3 is TGTGCCAGCAGCTTACAAGGGGGAGTCCAGAATACGCAGTATTTT. It yields the protein CASSLQGGVQNTQYF.

The CDR3 is CASSQGGLNYGYTF. The CDR3 DNA reads TGCGCCAGCAGCCAAGGCGGGCTGAACTATGGCTACACCTTC. The chain has TRBV4-1 and TRBJ1-2, with unresolved D. The V end was cut by 1 base, the J end by 2 bases, with 8 bases between. This CDR3 is 14 amino acids long. Germline V gene sequence: CDR1 MGHRA, CDR2 YSYEKL.

This clonotype was detected ten times or more. The J gene is TRBJ2-7, the V gene TRBV20-1; tentatively, D is TRBD1 or TRBD2 (5 bases each). The CDR3 has 15 residues. The germline V gene encodes CDR1 DFQATT and CDR2 SNEGSKA (reference sequence). V dropped 3 bases and J dropped 5 bases, with 20 bases sitting between them. This chain's CDR3 is CSARVRGARLDEQYF. CDR3 coding DNA: TGCAGTGCTAGGGTAAGAGGGGCCAGGTTGGACGAGCAGTACTTC.

This clonotype showed up many times. The CDR3 DNA reads TGTGCCAGCAGCCTCGGGACCCTAGCGGTCTATGGCTACACCTTC. This gives the protein CASSLGTLAVYGYTF. This chain links TRBV5-6 with TRBJ1-2; possibly TRBD1 for D (5 bases). Trimming took 4 bases from V and 4 from J, leaving 17 bases between them. CDR3 length: 15 residues. Looked up from germline, CDR1 is SGHDT and CDR2 is YYEEEE.

The chain combines TRBV7-3 with TRBJ2-5; D is ambiguous. This CDR3 has 13 amino acids. In germline, CDR1 is SGHTA, CDR2 FQGTGA. Between the trimmed V and J ends, which lost 4 bases and 0 bases, there was a span of 6 bases. CDR3 sequence (DNA): TGTGCCAGCAGCTATACCAACCAAGAGACCCAGTACTTC. This sequence encodes CASSYTNQETQYF.

CDR3 protein: CSARDLRQQGGAFF. Here the CDR3 DNA reads TGCAGTGCTAGAGACCTACGCCAACAGGGAGGAGCTTTCTTT. This chain connects TRBV20-1 to TRBJ1-1, with D tentatively TRBD1 (6 bases). Trimming removed 0 bases at V and 10 bases at J, with 18 bases between. The CDR3 is 14 amino acids. Germline values: CDR1 DFQATT, CDR2 SNEGSKA (reference sequence).

This clonotype was detected ten times or more. This rearrangement joins TRBV27 to TRBJ2-7; TRBD1 is a possible D gene (6 bases). This CDR3 contains 15 residues. The V and J ends lost 5 bases and 2 bases respectively, with 16 bases between them. Germline assignment: CDR1 MNHEY and CDR2 SMNVEV (reference sequence). This CDR3 is CASSPTVGQTYEQYF. Written as DNA, the CDR3 is TGTGCCAGCAGTCCTACTGTAGGACAGACCTACGAGCAGTACTTC.

By frequency in the sample, this clonotype is medium-sized. The CDR3 DNA is TGTGCCAGCAGTTTGGAAAAGACTAGCGGGGAAGAGACCCAGTACTTC. Residues: CASSLEKTSGEETQYF. The V call is TRBV12-3 or TRBV12-4, the J call TRBJ2-5; TRBD2 matches at 11 bases. The V and J ends lost 3 bases and 3 bases, in that order; junction bases with no gene match: 6. CDR3 length: 16 residues.

There are a few counts of this clonotype. J is TRBJ2-5 and V is TRBV7-9; TRBD2 matches at 8 bases. The germline V gene has CDR1 SEHNR and CDR2 FQNEAQ (reference sequence). V was clipped by 0 bases and J by 9 bases; unmatched bases: 12. The CDR3 sequence is 16 residues long. CDR3 sequence reads: CASSLAQAGVPGAQYF. In DNA, the CDR3 is TGTGCCAGCAGCTTAGCACAAGCGGGAGTACCGGGGGCCCAGTACTTC.

This clonotype turned up a few times. The chain joins TRBV5-6 to TRBJ2-7, with 8 bases that match TRBD1. Unmatched junction bases numbered 5, after V lost 3 bases and J lost 0 bases. This CDR3 is built from 15 residues. Germline V CDR1 and CDR2: SGHDT, YYEEEE. The CDR3 nucleotides are TGTGCCAGCAGCTGGGCCGGACAGGGCTCCTACGAGCAGTACTTC. Translating gives CASSWAGQGSYEQYF.

The genes are TRBV5-4 and TRBJ1-6; D gene ambiguous. The V end lost 2 bases, the J end lost 0 bases, and 12 bases lay between the germline ends. The CDR3 consists of 17 residues. CDR1 SGHNT and CDR2 YYREEE come from the germline V gene (reference sequence). In nucleotides, the CDR3 is TGTGCCAGCAGCTTTTATGGGCCGAACTCCTATAATTCACCCCTCCACTTT. Translated: CASSFYGPNSYNSPLHF.

The V gene is TRBV28, the J gene TRBJ2-1; weak D call: TRBD2 (5 bases). V shed 1 base and J shed 4 bases, with 17 bases lying between them. The CDR3 runs to 17 residues. Germline V gene sequence: CDR1 MDHEN, CDR2 SYDVKM. The CDR3 protein is CASSLLGGEGPYNEQFF. Written as DNA, the CDR3 is TGTGCCAGCAGTTTATTAGGTGGAGAGGGCCCTTACAATGAGCAGTTCTTC.

This clonotype appeared many times. The V call is TRBV6-2 or TRBV6-3, the J call TRBJ2-3; no clear D. The CDR3 covers 15 residues. The germline V gene encodes CDR1 MNHEY and CDR2 SVGEGT. V lost 1 base and J lost 1, with 9 bases in between. The CDR3 nucleotides are TGTGCCAGCAGTTACTTTGGACGGGGCACAGATACGCAGTATTTT. Translation gives CASSYFGRGTDTQYF.

Ten or more counts support this clonotype. The chain links TRBV9 to TRBJ2-1; 10 bases agree with TRBD2. V was clipped by 2 bases and J by 0 bases; unmatched bases: 8. Germline CDR1 reads SGDLS; CDR2 reads YYNGEE. The CDR3 runs to 18 residues. This CDR3 reads CASSVLSGGLGSYNEQFF. Here the CDR3 DNA reads TGTGCCAGCAGCGTTCTTAGCGGGGGGCTTGGCTCCTACAATGAGCAGTTCTTC. Looking up the rest from reference TRBV9 and TRBJ2-1 gives the full variable domain: DSGVTQTPKHLITATGQRVTLRCSPRSGDLSVYWYQQSLDQGLQFLIQYYNGEERAKGNILERFSAQQFPDLHSELNLSSLELGDSALYFCASSVLSGGLGSYNEQFFGPGTRLTVL.

This clonotype was observed at least ten times. The chain joins TRBV11-2 to TRBJ2-1, with 12 nucleotides matching TRBD2. The trim removed 4 bases at V and 5 bases at J, leaving 12 bases unmatched. The CDR3 is 18 amino acids. Germline V CDR1 and CDR2: SGHAT, FQNNGV. This CDR3 is CASSSPLGLAGLDNEQFF. The DNA for the CDR3 is TGTGCCAGCAGCTCCCCCTTGGGACTAGCGGGTTTGGACAATGAGCAGTTCTTC.

Many counts were recorded for this clonotype. This chain connects TRBV5-1 to TRBJ2-3; no reliable D call. V was shortened by 0 bases and J by 0 bases, with 17 bases between the two germline ends. Per germline, CDR1 SGHRS and CDR2 YFSETQ. This CDR3 is built from 18 residues. CDR3 in amino acids: CASSLVRGRAYSTDTQYF. CDR3 in DNA: TGCGCCAGCAGCTTGGTACGCGGCAGAGCCTATAGCACAGATACGCAGTATTTT.

This clonotype was found many times. The rearrangement joins TRBV18 to TRBJ2-2; D remains unclear. This CDR3 is 15 amino acids long. CDR1 is KGHSH and CDR2 is LQKENI in the germline V gene. V was pared by 2 bases and J by 0 bases, with 7 bases between. The CDR3 DNA reads TGTGCCAGCTCACCAAGACGATCGAACACCGGGGAGCTGTTTTTT. Translating gives CASSPRRSNTGELFF.

This clonotype has a single count. A much larger clone lies a single base off, so this may be a read error. This rearrangement joins TRBV6-1 to TRBJ1-1; D not resolved. CDR3 length: 12 residues. V gave up 2 bases and J gave up 3 bases, with 4 bases separating them. CDR1 and CDR2 (germline): MNHNS, SASEGT. CDR3 residues: CASSESDTEAFF. In DNA form, the CDR3 reads TGTGCCAGCAGTGAATCGGACACTGAAGCTTTCTTT.

This clonotype has a count of ten or more. The chain has TRBV20-1 and TRBJ2-6; D gene ambiguous. This CDR3 spans 15 amino acids. Germline V CDR1 and CDR2: DFQATT, SNEGSKA (reference sequence). Trimming took off 6 bases at V and 6 bases at J, with 18 bases between the two ends. CDR3 loop: CSATAFVVLANVLTF. In nucleotides, the CDR3 is TGCAGTGCAACCGCATTCGTGGTTTTGGCCAACGTCCTGACTTTC.

This clonotype was seen many times. The gene calls are TRBV5-1 and TRBJ1-1; D is possibly TRBD1 (5 bases). Germline loops: CDR1 SGHRS, CDR2 YFSETQ. This CDR3 has 15 residues. V was shortened by 5 bases and J by 1 base, with 15 bases between the two germline ends. The CDR3 DNA follows: TGCGCCAGCAGTGATACCGGGGGGGGGAACACTGAAGCTTTCTTT. This codes for CASSDTGGGNTEAFF.

The sample holds many counts of this clonotype. The chain links TRBV7-9 to TRBJ1-4, with D maybe TRBD1 (5 bases). The germline V gene has CDR1 SEHNR and CDR2 FQNEAQ (reference sequence). The length of the CDR3 is 16 residues. With 5 bases removed from V and 0 bases from J, the gap between germline ends came to 13 bases. The CDR3, as DNA: TGTGCCAGCAGCGTCGGGACGGCTGCAACTAATGAAAAACTGTTTTTT. Translating it yields CASSVGTAATNEKLFF. Full variable domain (outside the CDR3, taken from reference TRBV7-9 and TRBJ1-4): DTGVSQNPRHKITKRGQNVTFRCDPISEHNRLYWYRQTLGQGPEFLTYFQNEAQLEKSRLLSDRFSAERPKGSFSTLEIQRTEQGDSAMYLCASSVGTAATNEKLFFGSGTQLSVL.